This T cell receptor (beta chain) was found in a study of CXCR3-negative and CXCR3-positive naive CD8 T cells. Per the germline V gene, CDR1 is KGHSY and CDR2 is FQNENV. The CDR3 covers 13 residues. Triplicate sorts, 320,000 or so cells apiece, were made for each CD8+ T cell subset. CD45RO-CCR7+CD27+CD95- expression identified naive CD8+ T cells. Notes on this clonotype: Its target is unknown.

UMI-labeled 5' RACE yielded the TRB cDNA libraries. TCRdb re-called the 5' RACE reads and gives one entry per CDR3 protein, without DNA. Its listing shows some 130,000 distinct CDR3 sequences. Study-level results: Both of the naive subsets showed about the same high diversity, but memory CD8+ cells had much less. Memory cells differed in TRBV-TRBJ usage, but naive CXCR3-negative and CXCR3-positive cells had similar usage.

The specimen sequenced was naive CXCR3- CD8+ T cells from blood. Subset meaning: CD45RO-CCR7+CD27+CD95- naive CD8+ T cells lacking CXCR3 (TNR3-). The receptor's source is a human donor in good health. Some clones in this sample may be carry-over from other donors' samples. The gene calls are TRBV16 and TRBJ1-1. The CDR3 loop reads CASSQGHNTEAFF.